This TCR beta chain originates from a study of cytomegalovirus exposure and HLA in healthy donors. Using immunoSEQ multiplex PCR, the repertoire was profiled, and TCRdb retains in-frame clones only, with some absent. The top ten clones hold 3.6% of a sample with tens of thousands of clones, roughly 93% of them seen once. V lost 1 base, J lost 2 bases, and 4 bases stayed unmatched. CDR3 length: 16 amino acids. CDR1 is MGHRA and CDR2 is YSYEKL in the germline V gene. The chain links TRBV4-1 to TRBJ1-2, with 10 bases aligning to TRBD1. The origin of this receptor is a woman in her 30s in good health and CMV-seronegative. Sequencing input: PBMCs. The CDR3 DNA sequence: TGCGCCAGCAGCCAAGTGGTGACAGGGGGCAACTATGGCTACACCTTC. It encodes CASSQVVTGGNYGYTF.